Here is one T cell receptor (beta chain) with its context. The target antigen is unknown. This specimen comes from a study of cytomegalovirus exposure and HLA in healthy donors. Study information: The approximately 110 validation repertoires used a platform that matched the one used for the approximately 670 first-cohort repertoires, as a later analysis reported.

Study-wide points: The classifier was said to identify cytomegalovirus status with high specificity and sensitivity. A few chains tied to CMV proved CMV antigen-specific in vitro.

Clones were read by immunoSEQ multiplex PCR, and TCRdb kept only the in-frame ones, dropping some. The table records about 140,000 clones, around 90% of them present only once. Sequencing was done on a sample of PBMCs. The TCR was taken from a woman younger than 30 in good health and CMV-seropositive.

The CDR3 sequence: CASRDTNTEAFF. The CDR3 nucleotides read TGTGCCAGCAGGGACACGAACACTGAAGCTTTCTTT. The chain joins TRBV6-1 to TRBJ1-1; possible D gene TRBD1, 5 bases. The CDR3 extends over 12 amino acids. Per the germline V gene, CDR1 is MNHNS and CDR2 is SASEGT. The V end was cut by 6 bases, the J end by 1 base, with 6 bases between.